The rows below give T cell receptor beta chains drawn from one sample of a study of T cells in Graves' hyperthyroidism and ophthalmopathy. In TCRdb, the multiplex PCR reads were re-called with MiXCR into one record per CDR3 protein. The sample consists of a few hundred thousand distinct CDR3 sequences, roughly 14% of them appearing once. Sample: blood. The receptors were gathered from a woman aged 18-29 years with Graves' hyperthyroidism that later progressed to Graves' ophthalmopathy. CDR3s include the opening cysteine and the closing phenylalanine or tryptophan. The order of the fields is clone size, V gene, J gene, D gene, CDR3 DNA, CDR3 protein. A D gene is named only where the DNA matches it firmly. Some rows have no size entry. The others give once, few or many, or a class for an expanded clone.

>-|TRBV20-1|TRBJ2-5|-
TGCAGTGCTAGACGCCTTTGGGGGCGAGCAGGGACCCAGTACTTC
CSARRLWGRAGTQYF
>few|TRBV5-6|TRBJ2-5|-
TGTGCCAGCAGCTCTGGCGTCGGGGGGCTCCAAGAGACCCAGTACTTC
CASSSGVGGLQETQYF
>many|TRBV7-2|TRBJ1-1|TRBD1
TGTGCCAGCAGCTTGGGGACAGGGAATGAAGCTTTCTTT
CASSLGTGNEAFF
>many|TRBV6-2/TRBV6-3|TRBJ2-7|-
TGTGCCAGCAGTTACAGCCCTCGGACGGTCGGGAACTACGAGCAGTACTTC
CASSYSPRTVGNYEQYF
>-|TRBV27|TRBJ2-7|TRBD2
TGTGCCAGCAGGGGACTAGCGGGAGGGTACGAGCAGTACTTC
CASRGLAGGYEQYF
>few|TRBV6-4|TRBJ1-5|-
TGTGCCAGCAGTGACATCAGATTACGGCAGCCCCAGCATTTT
CASSDIRLRQPQHF
>many|TRBV2|TRBJ1-2|-
TGTGCCAGCGGGAGGGGTTTGTGGGGCTACACCTTC
CASGRGLWGYTF
>-|TRBV28|TRBJ2-2|-
TGTGCCAGCACGCAGGACGCGAACACCGGGGAGCTGTCTTTT
CASTQDANTGELSF
>many|TRBV18|TRBJ2-1|TRBD2
TGTGCCAGCTCATCGGGACTAGCGGAGATCGGTGAGCAGTTCTTC
CASSSGLAEIGEQFF
>-|TRBV20-1|TRBJ1-1|TRBD1
TGCAGTGTAGGGGGCGAAAGCGACACTGAAGCTTTCTTT
CSVGGESDTEAFF
>few|TRBV7-9|TRBJ2-5|TRBD2
TGTGCCAGCAGCACCGGGTTATTAGCGGGAGGTTTAGCGGGCGGATTGGGGACCCAGTACTTC
CASSTGLLAGGLAGGLGTQYF
>many|TRBV6-5|TRBJ1-2|TRBD1
TGTGCCAGCAGTTACTCGTATCAGGGGGCCGATGGCTACACCTTC
CASSYSYQGADGYTF
>many|TRBV18|TRBJ2-7|-
TGTGCCAGCTCACCACCTCTCTCCTACGAGCAGTACTTC
CASSPPLSYEQYF
>many|TRBV5-1|TRBJ1-1|-
TGCGCCAGCAGAAATCCAACAGGGAGGACTGAAGCTTTCTTT
CASRNPTGRTEAFF
>few|TRBV7-2|TRBJ1-5|TRBD1
TGTGCCAGCAGCTTACAGGGGGCAATTGGGCAGCCCCGGCATTTT
CASSLQGAIGQPRHF
>many|TRBV27|TRBJ1-3|-
TGTGCCAGCAGTTTGGAGGGTCCCCTCTCTGGAAACACCATATATTTT
CASSLEGPLSGNTIYF
>many|TRBV5-1|TRBJ2-3|-
TGCGCCAGCAGCTCCGCTACATCAACTCGCACAGATACGCAGTATTTT
CASSSATSTRTDTQYF
>many|TRBV12-3/TRBV12-4|TRBJ1-5|-
TGTGCCAGCAGTTTCCACGACGCGGGTCAGCCCCAGCATTTT
CASSFHDAGQPQHF
>many|TRBV28|TRBJ2-1|TRBD1
TGTGCCAGCAGTACCGGGACAGGGACCAATGAGCAGTTCTTC
CASSTGTGTNEQFF
>many|TRBV2|TRBJ2-3|-
TGTGCCAGCAGTGGGACGGGAGATAGCACAGATACGCAGTATTTT
CASSGTGDSTDTQYF
>many|TRBV7-9|TRBJ2-3|TRBD1
TGTGCCAGCAGCTTAGCGGGGACAGAGTGGATCTTCACAGATACGCAGTATTTT
CASSLAGTEWIFTDTQYF
>many|TRBV5-1|TRBJ2-1|TRBD1
TGCGCCAGCAGCGCTTGGACAGGGAGTAATGAGCAGTTCTTC
CASSAWTGSNEQFF
>-|TRBV6-2/TRBV6-3|TRBJ2-1|TRBD2
TGTGCCAGCAGTCCCACTAGCGGGAGGACCAACAATGAGCAGTTCTTC
CASSPTSGRTNNEQFF
>-|TRBV5-1|TRBJ2-7|TRBD2
TGCGCCAGCAGCTTCACTAGCGACGAGCAGTACTTC
CASSFTSDEQYF
>many|TRBV2|TRBJ2-7|-
TGTGCCAGCAGTCAAGCTTCCCCTGACGCGCACTACGAGCAGTACTTC
CASSQASPDAHYEQYF
>many|TRBV7-2|TRBJ2-7|-
TGTGCCAGCAGCTTAGTAAGCACTAGCCCTTTACACTACGAGCAGTACTTC
CASSLVSTSPLHYEQYF
>few|TRBV10-3|TRBJ2-1|-
TGTGCCATCAGGACCGGAGCAGGGTCCTACAATGAGCAGTTCTTC
CAIRTGAGSYNEQFF
>few|TRBV4-1|TRBJ1-4|-
TGCGCCAGCTGGGGAGCCGTAAATGAAAAACTGTTTTTT
CASWGAVNEKLFF
>-|TRBV6-1|TRBJ2-5|-
TGTGCCAGCAGTGAGTCGGGGGCAAGGGAGACCCAGTACTTC
CASSESGARETQYF
>many|TRBV28|TRBJ2-7|-
TGTGCCAGCCGGGACATCAGGGGGAGGTACGAGCAGTACTTC
CASRDIRGRYEQYF
>many|TRBV4-2|TRBJ2-3|-
TGTGCCAGCAGCCAAGCGGAAAGCACAGATACGCAGTATTTT
CASSQAESTDTQYF
>-|TRBV6-6|TRBJ1-6|-
TGTGCCAGCAGTTACGCACAGGGCGGACCCCTCCACTTT
CASSYAQGGPLHF
>few|TRBV12-3/TRBV12-4|TRBJ2-2|TRBD1
TGTGCCAGCAGTTTTGACAGGGCGAACACCGGGGAGCTGTTTTTT
CASSFDRANTGELFF
>-|TRBV27|TRBJ2-2|TRBD1
TGTGCCAGCAGTCCTTACAGGGGGGTGGCCGGGGAGCTGTTTTTT
CASSPYRGVAGELFF
>-|TRBV6-1|TRBJ2-3|-
TGTGCCAGCAGTGAAAGGGGTAGCTTCCCAGATACGCAGTATTTT
CASSERGSFPDTQYF
>few|TRBV7-6|TRBJ2-1|-
TGTGCCAGCAGCTTGGATCCCTCGGGGGAGCAGTTCTTC
CASSLDPSGEQFF
>-|TRBV11-2|TRBJ2-3|TRBD2
TGTGCCAGCAGCTTGCCGGGACTAGCGGGTTGGGACACAGATACGCAGTATTTT
CASSLPGLAGWDTDTQYF
>few|TRBV19|TRBJ2-7|-
TGTGCCAGTAGTGTATTAACACGGACCTACGAGCAGTACTTC
CASSVLTRTYEQYF
>few|TRBV5-4|TRBJ2-7|TRBD2
TGTGCCAGCAGCTCGCCCGGGACTAGCGGGAGGTCCTCCTACGAGCAGTACTTC
CASSSPGTSGRSSYEQYF
>-|TRBV9|TRBJ2-5|TRBD2
TGTGCCAGCAGCGTCTCTAGCGGGGGAATCCAAGAGACCCAGTACTTC
CASSVSSGGIQETQYF
>-|TRBV2|TRBJ2-1|TRBD2
TGTGCCAGCAGTGCCGTGGCTAGCGGGAGCTATGAGCAGTTCTTC
CASSAVASGSYEQFF
>-|TRBV20-1|TRBJ2-1|TRBD2
TGCAGTGCTAGAGCCCCGCTAGCGGGAGGGCCGAGTGAGACCCAGTTCTTC
CSARAPLAGGPSETQFF